The 5 T cell receptor beta chains below come from one sample, sequenced in a study of CD8 T cells in Susac syndrome (dated by TCRdb to between 2017 and 2020). Library preparation employed the immunoSEQ multiplex PCR assay. RNA was extracted using the RNeasy kit, and about 0.5 to 1 ug of the RNA was reverse transcribed with random hexamers. Starting from the raw public reads, TCRdb applied fastp trimming at Q25, assembled clones with MiXCR and retained in-frame beta chains. Rows are combined by CDR3 protein, so each entry shows the most common genes and DNA. In all, the sample holds about 150,000 distinct CDR3 sequences, and 90% to 95% of those were seen once. The ten largest clones add up to approximately 0.073% of the sample. Sample: CD4+ T cells from PBMCs. The receptors originated from a human donor in good health.

V is TRBV30 and J is TRBJ1-3; D is unresolved. CDR1 is GTSNPN and CDR2 is SVGIG in the germline V gene (reference sequence). The CDR3 is 14 residues long. The V end lost 2 bases, the J end lost 0 bases, and 8 bases lay between the germline ends. The CDR3 DNA reads TGTGCCTGGAGTAAAGGTATCTCTGGAAACACCATATATTTT. Amino acids: CAWSKGISGNTIYF.

This chain connects TRBV20-1 to TRBJ2-3; D remains ambiguous. The CDR3 consists of 12 residues. The V and J ends lost 5 bases and 0 bases respectively, with 6 bases between them. Germline-derived CDR1 and CDR2 are DFQATT and SNEGSKA (reference sequence). This chain's CDR3 is CSAPRSTDTQYF. The CDR3 DNA reads as TGCAGTGCTCCCAGGAGCACAGATACGCAGTATTTT.

V gene TRBV15 combines with J gene TRBJ1-2; 8 bases are a match to TRBD1. The CDR3 contains 14 residues. Per the germline V gene, CDR1 is LNHNV and CDR2 is YYDKDF (reference sequence). The V and J ends lost 2 bases and 7 bases, in that order; junction bases with no gene match: 6. The CDR3 nucleotides are TGTGCCACCAGCAGACCTGGACAGGGAGGTGGCTACACCTTC. Amino acid sequence: CATSRPGQGGGYTF. Full variable domain (remainder filled in from reference TRBV15 and TRBJ1-2): DAMVIQNPRYQVTQFGKPVTLSCSQTLNHNVMYWYQQKSSQAPKLLFHYYDKDFNNEADTPDNFQSRRPNTSFCFLDIRSPGLGDTAMYLCATSRPGQGGGYTFGSGTRLTVV.

The rearrangement uses TRBV19 and TRBJ1-5; D is perhaps TRBD1 (5 bases). The germline V gene encodes CDR1 LNHDA and CDR2 SQIVND (reference sequence). The CDR3 has 14 amino acids. Between the trimmed V and J ends, which lost 8 bases and 7 bases, there was a span of 18 bases. The CDR3 region is CASPLRDGKQPQHF. The CDR3 bases are TGTGCCAGTCCCCTCCGGGACGGAAAACAGCCCCAGCATTTT.

This chain uses TRBV7-2 with TRBJ2-3; possibly TRBD1 or TRBD2 for D (5 bases each). The length of the CDR3 is 14 residues. Trimming took 5 bases from V and 6 from J, leaving 15 bases between them. CDR1 is SGHTA and CDR2 is FQGNSA in the germline V gene. This CDR3 reads CASSLDPWGDTQYF. The CDR3 bases are TGTGCCAGCAGCCTAGACCCCTGGGGGGATACGCAGTATTTT. Looking up the rest from reference TRBV7-2 and TRBJ2-3 gives the full variable domain: GAGVSQSPSNKVTEKGKDVELRCDPISGHTALYWYRQSLGQGLEFLIYFQGNSAPDKSGLPSDRFSAERTGGSVSTLTIQRTQQEDSAVYLCASSLDPWGDTQYFGPGTRLTVL.